This T cell receptor (beta chain) derives from a study of cytomegalovirus exposure and HLA in healthy donors. Vbeta (60) and Jbeta (13) primers were used in the PCR. The repertoire was sequenced with immunoSEQ multiplex PCR; TCRdb's copy has only in-frame clones and lacks some. The data hold 160,000 or so clones, with approximately 80% observed a single time. Trimming shortened V by 4 bases and J by 0 bases, and 9 bases separated the two germline ends. Germline V gives CDR1 ENHRY, CDR2 SYGVKD. The CDR3 has 14 amino acids. Study-wide results and caveats: What TCR beta sequences reportedly achieved was accurate prediction of HLA-A and HLA-B alleles in most subjects.

As concerns this clone: The antigen remains undetermined.

Sequencing was performed on PBMCs. This clonotype was sampled from a woman in her 30s in good health and CMV-seropositive. The chain couples TRBV10-3 to TRBJ2-5; weak D call: TRBD1 (5 bases). CDR3 residues: CAISVGRDQETQYF. For the CDR3, the DNA is TGTGCCATCAGTGTCGGCAGGGACCAAGAGACCCAGTACTTC.